The clone carrying this T cell receptor beta chain showed up just a few times. Its antigen remains unknown. The entry originates in a study of identical twins. Study observations and caveats: The analysis was cross-sectional rather than longitudinal within donors. Out-of-frame alpha sequences shared between twins exhibited an excess of low generation probability. Zero-insertion results could be subject to partial confounding by invariant MAIT and iNKT cells.

Germline loops: CDR1 MNHEY, CDR2 SMNVEV (reference sequence). J lost 10 bases, V lost 5 bases, and 16 bases had no gene match. The CDR3 totals 16 residues. Unique molecular identifiers were in the cDNA, with template-switch universal primer binding. Via MiXCR, TCRdb re-called the 5' RACE reads, giving one row per CDR3 protein. Altogether around 500,000 distinct CDR3 sequences are present, 12% to 15% being singletons, with the ten largest covering about 0.52%. The data were also submitted as part of a second study, on yellow fever vaccine responses in identical twins.

The chain links TRBV27 to TRBJ2-3; 9 positions agree with TRBD2. Sequencing was carried out using CD4+ T cells sorted from blood. This receptor was taken from a woman aged 18-29 years in good health. CDR3 DNA: TGTGCCAGCAGTCTAGTCGGTCTAGCGGGGAAGGGTCCGCAGTATTTT. Residues: CASSLVGLAGKGPQYF.